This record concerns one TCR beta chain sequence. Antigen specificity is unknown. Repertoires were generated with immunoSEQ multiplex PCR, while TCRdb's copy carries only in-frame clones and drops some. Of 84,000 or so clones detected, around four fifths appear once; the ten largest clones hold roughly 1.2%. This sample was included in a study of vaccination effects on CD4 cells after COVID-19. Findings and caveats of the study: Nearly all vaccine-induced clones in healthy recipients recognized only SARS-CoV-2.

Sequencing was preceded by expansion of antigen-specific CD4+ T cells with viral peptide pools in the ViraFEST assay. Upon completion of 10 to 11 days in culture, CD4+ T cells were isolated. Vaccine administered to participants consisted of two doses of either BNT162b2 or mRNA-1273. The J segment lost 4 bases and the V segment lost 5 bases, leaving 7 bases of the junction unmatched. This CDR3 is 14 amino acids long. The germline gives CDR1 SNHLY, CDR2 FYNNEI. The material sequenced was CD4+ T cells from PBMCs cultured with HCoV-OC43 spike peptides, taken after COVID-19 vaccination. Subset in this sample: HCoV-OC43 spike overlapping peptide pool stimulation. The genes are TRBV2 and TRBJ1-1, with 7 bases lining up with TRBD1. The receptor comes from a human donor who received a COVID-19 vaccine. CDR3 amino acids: CASSNDRVGTEAFF. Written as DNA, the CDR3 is TGTGCCAGCAGTAACGACAGGGTTGGCACTGAAGCTTTCTTT.